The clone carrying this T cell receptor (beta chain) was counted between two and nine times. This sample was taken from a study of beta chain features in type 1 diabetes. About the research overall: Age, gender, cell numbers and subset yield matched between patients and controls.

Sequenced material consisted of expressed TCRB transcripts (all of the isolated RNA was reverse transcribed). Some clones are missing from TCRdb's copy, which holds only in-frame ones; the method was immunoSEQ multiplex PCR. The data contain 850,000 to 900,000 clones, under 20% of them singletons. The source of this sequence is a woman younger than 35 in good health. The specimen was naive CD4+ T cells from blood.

CDR3 loop: CASSLMRQTPEAFF. In DNA, the CDR3 is TGTGCCAGCAGCTTAATGAGACAAACCCCGGAAGCTTTCTTT. The rearrangement uses TRBV7-3 and TRBJ1-1; the D is unclear. Trimming stripped 1 base from V and 8 bases from J, with 14 bases between. CDR3 length equals 14 residues. Germline V lookup: CDR1 SGHTA, CDR2 FQGTGA.